This T cell receptor beta chain was profiled in a study of identical twins. Whole-study results and caveats: Memory repertoires lacked the insertion deficit that abundant cord blood beta clonotypes showed. Low generation probability was overrepresented in out-of-frame alpha sequences shared by twins.

A universal primer site was created by template switching, with the cDNA bearing unique molecular identifiers. TCRdb called the 5' RACE reads again in MiXCR, with one record for every CDR3 protein. The data hold 1.5 million to 2 million distinct CDR3 sequences, with more than 30% observed a single time. With regard to this clonotype: Its specificity is not known.

This CDR3 region has 14 residues. The V end lost 1 base, the J end lost 1 base, and 10 bases lay between the germline ends. CDR1 is SQVTM and CDR2 is ANQGSEA in the germline V gene. The source material was cord blood. This sequence was found in a newborn girl in good health. The chain couples TRBV29-1 to TRBJ1-1; D unresolved. CDR3 amino acids: CSVEVTYRNTEAFF. The CDR3 nucleotides are TGCAGCGTTGAAGTCACTTACCGGAACACTGAAGCTTTCTTT.